This T cell receptor (beta chain) was found in a study of CD8 T cells in ankylosing spondylitis. Study-wide results and caveats: Significant enrichment of disease-linked clones was reportedly seen in matched ankylosing spondylitis synovial fluid. Some of these motif variants have turned up before, in reports on reactive arthritis synovial fluid and blood. Clones linked to the disease showed a CD8+ phenotype. They occurred at relatively low frequencies in peripheral blood. Blood from ankylosing spondylitis patients appeared to carry a characteristic roughly 8-variant TCR beta motif.

This clonotype was detected only a few times. Its cognate antigen is unknown. Quantitative 5'-RACE with molecular barcodes generated TCR beta libraries. MiXCR, applied by TCRdb to the 5' RACE reads, yields one record per CDR3 protein. This repertoire shows approximately 520,000 distinct CDR3 sequences, under 5.5% found once; its top ten account for under 4.5%. The CDR3 is 14 amino acids. Germline CDR1 KGHSH, CDR2 LQKENI. V lost 5 bases and J lost 0, with 9 bases in between. What was sequenced was blood, either unsorted or a sorted T cell fraction (not recorded which). V gene TRBV18 combines with J gene TRBJ2-3; D is unresolved. The source of this sequence is a male donor with ankylosing spondylitis. CDR3: CASSNSLSTDTQYF. The CDR3 DNA follows: TGTGCCAGCTCAAACTCTTTAAGCACAGATACGCAGTATTTT. Combining the CDR3 with reference TRBV18 and TRBJ2-3 gives the whole variable domain NAGVMQNPRHLVRRRGQEARLRCSPMKGHSHVYWYRQLPEEGLKFMVYLQKENIIDESGMPKERFSAEFPKEGPSILRIQQVVRGDSAAYFCASSNSLSTDTQYFGPGTRLTVL.